This T cell receptor (beta chain) was recovered during a study of PD-1 blockade in classical Hodgkin lymphoma. Study-wide points: Diversity similar to that of newly diagnosed patients was seen at baseline in complete responders.

Trimming removed 0 bases at V and 3 bases at J, with 7 bases between. The CDR3 has 14 residues. Per germline, CDR1 SGDLS and CDR2 YYNGEE. TCRdb's copy holds only in-frame clones and misses some; the assay was immunoSEQ multiplex PCR. The sample carries more than 75,000 clones, approximately 94% recorded once. The time point is: cycle 4 day 1 (C4D1), after six to seven weeks of nivolumab. Brentuximab vedotin exposure varied, and every patient relapsed after autologous stem cell transplantation. On this clone itself: The antigen is not known.

Sequenced material: peripheral blood mononuclear cells (PBMCs), taken before the fourth cycle of nivolumab. The TCR originated in a human donor with classical Hodgkin lymphoma. V is TRBV9 and J is TRBJ2-1; D not resolved. The CDR3 DNA reads as TGTGCCAGCAGCGTAGGTTACAACTACAATGAGCAGTTCTTC. Encoded protein: CASSVGYNYNEQFF.